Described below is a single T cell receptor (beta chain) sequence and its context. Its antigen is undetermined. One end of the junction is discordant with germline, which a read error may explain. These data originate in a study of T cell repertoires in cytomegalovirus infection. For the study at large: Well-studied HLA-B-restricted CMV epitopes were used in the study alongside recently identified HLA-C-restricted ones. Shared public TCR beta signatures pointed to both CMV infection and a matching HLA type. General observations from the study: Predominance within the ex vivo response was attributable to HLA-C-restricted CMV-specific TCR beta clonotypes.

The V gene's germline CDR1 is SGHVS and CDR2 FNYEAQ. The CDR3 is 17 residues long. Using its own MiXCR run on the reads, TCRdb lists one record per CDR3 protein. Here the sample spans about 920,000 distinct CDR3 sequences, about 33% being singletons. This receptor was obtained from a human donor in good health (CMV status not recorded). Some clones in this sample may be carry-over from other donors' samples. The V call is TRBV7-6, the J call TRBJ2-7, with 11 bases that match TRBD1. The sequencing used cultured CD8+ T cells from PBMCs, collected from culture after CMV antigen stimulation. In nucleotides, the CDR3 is TGTGCTAGCAGCTTAGGGGGGCTGGGACAGGGGGCCTACGAGCAGTACTTC. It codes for CASSLGGLGQGAYEQYF.